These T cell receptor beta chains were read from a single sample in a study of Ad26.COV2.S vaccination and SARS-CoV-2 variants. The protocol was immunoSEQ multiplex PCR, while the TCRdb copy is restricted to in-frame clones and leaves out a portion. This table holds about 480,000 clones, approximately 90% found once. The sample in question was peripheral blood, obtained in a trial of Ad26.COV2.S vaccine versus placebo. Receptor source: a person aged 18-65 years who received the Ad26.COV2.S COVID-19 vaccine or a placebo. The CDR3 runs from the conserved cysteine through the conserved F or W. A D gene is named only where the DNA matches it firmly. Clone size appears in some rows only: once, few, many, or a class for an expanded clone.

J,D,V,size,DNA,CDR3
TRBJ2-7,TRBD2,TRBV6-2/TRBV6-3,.,TGTGCCAGCAGTTACCTGGAGGGCGGGAGGCTGTACGAGCAGTACTTC,CASSYLEGGRLYEQYF
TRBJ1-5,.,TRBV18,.,TGTGCCAGCTCACCTATAAGGGACAATCAGCCCCAGCATTTT,CASSPIRDNQPQHF
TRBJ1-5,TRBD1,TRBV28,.,TGTGCCAGCAGTTCCCGACAGGGAGGTCAGCCCCAGCATTTT,CASSSRQGGQPQHF
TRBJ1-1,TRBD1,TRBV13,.,TGTGCCAGCAGCTCAGGGACAGGCCTACCGGGTACTGAAGCTTTCTTT,CASSSGTGLPGTEAFF
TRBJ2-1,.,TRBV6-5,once,TGTGCCAGCAGTTACTCAAAATATGAGCAGTTCTTC,CASSYSKYEQFF
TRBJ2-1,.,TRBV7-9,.,TGTGCCAGCAGCTTAGGACCAGGGCGGCAGTTCTTC,CASSLGPGRQFF
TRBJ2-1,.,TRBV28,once,TGTGCCAGCAGTGCTAGCGGAGGGGGCAATGAGCAGTTCTTC,CASSASGGGNEQFF
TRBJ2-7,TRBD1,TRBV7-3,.,TGTGCCAGCAGCTTAAGCGGTCGGACAGGCGGGCGGGAGCAGTACTTC,CASSLSGRTGGREQYF
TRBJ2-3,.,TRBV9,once,TGTGCCAGCAGCACCTCGACGGCTAGCACAGATACGCAGTATTTT,CASSTSTASTDTQYF
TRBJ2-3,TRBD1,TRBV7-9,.,TGTGCCAGCAGGCCGGGACAGGGTTCAGATACGCAGTATTTT,CASRPGQGSDTQYF
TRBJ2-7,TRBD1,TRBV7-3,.,TGTGCCAGCAGCTTACTGGACAGGACTTACTACGAGCAGTACTTC,CASSLLDRTYYEQYF
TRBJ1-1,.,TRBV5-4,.,TGTGCCAGCAGCTTTCAGGGGCGACCCTTGTACACTGAAGCTTTCTTT,CASSFQGRPLYTEAFF
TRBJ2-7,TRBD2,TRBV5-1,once,TGCGCCAGCAGCTGGGGACTAGCGGGCCTCTTCTCCTACGAGCAGTACTTC,CASSWGLAGLFSYEQYF
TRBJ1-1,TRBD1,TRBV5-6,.,TGTGCCAGCAGCTTTGGGACAGGGTCGGGAGCTTTCTTT,CASSFGTGSGAFF
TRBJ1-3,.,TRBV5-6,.,TGTGCCAGCAGCTATTCAGGCTCTGGAAACACCATATATTTT,CASSYSGSGNTIYF
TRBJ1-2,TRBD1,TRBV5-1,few,TGCGCCAGCAGCCCGGACAGGGACGGCTACACCTTC,CASSPDRDGYTF
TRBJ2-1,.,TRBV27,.,TGTGCCAGCACCAGGGACTTTAGCTCCTACAATGAGCAGTTCTTC,CASTRDFSSYNEQFF
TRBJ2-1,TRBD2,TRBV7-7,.,TGTGCCAGCAGCCCCCTGGGACTAGCGGGAGGCCATGAGCAGTTCTTC,CASSPLGLAGGHEQFF
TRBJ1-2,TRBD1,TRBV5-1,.,TGCGCCAGCACCGCAGTGGGACAGGGGACCGGGAGCTACACCTTC,CASTAVGQGTGSYTF
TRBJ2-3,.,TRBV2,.,TGTGCCAGCAGTGTTGTCAGGGGTACAGATACGCAGTATTTT,CASSVVRGTDTQYF
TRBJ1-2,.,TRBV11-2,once,TGTGCCAGCAGCATCCCTGCACAGCTCTATGGCTACACCTTC,CASSIPAQLYGYTF
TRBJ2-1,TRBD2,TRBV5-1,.,TGCGCCAGCAGCTCGGATGGGCGGGAGTTTAACAATGAGCAGTTCTTC,CASSSDGREFNNEQFF
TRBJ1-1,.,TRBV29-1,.,TGCAGCGTTAGACGGGACTTTTCGAACACTGAAGCTTTCTTT,CSVRRDFSNTEAFF
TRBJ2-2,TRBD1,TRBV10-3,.,TGTGCCATCGGGGGCGCCGGACAGGGGAAGAACACCGGGGAGCTGTTTTTT,CAIGGAGQGKNTGELFF